The rows below give T cell receptor beta chains drawn from one sample of a study of blood T cell repertoires in COVID-19. The repertoire was sequenced with immunoSEQ multiplex PCR; TCRdb's copy has only in-frame clones and lacks some. The sample contains hundreds of thousands of clones, 80% to 90% of which appear only once. Source material: peripheral blood. These receptors originate from a woman in her thirties with COVID-19, enrolled during active disease. CDR3s include the opening cysteine and the closing phenylalanine or tryptophan. Each record gives: J gene, clone size, CDR3 length, V gene, D gene, CDR3 protein, CDR3 DNA. The D gene is left open where the match is weak. Rows give clone size only sometimes, using once, few, many, or a class for an expanded clone.

>TRBJ1-5|.|17|TRBV10-3|.
CAISESRVGGNNQPQHF
TGTGCCATCAGTGAGTCGCGGGTGGGAGGGAACAATCAGCCCCAGCATTTT
>TRBJ2-2|.|16|TRBV7-2|TRBD2
CASSFTSGSSAGELFF
TGTGCCAGCAGCTTTACTAGCGGGAGTTCTGCCGGGGAGCTGTTTTTT
>TRBJ2-1|.|16|TRBV11-3|TRBD2
CASSFAAGGPSNEQFF
TGTGCCAGCAGCTTCGCCGCGGGAGGTCCATCTAATGAGCAGTTCTTC
>TRBJ2-5|once|14|TRBV29-1|.
CSVESTRHQETQYF
TGCAGCGTTGAATCCACGAGGCACCAAGAGACCCAGTACTTC
>TRBJ1-1|.|15|TRBV10-1|.
CASSELTTPNTEAFF
TGCGCCAGCAGTGAGTTGACGACACCAAACACTGAAGCTTTCTTT
>TRBJ2-1|few|16|TRBV7-9|TRBD2
CASRPLAGGSYNEQFF
TGTGCCAGCAGGCCTCTAGCGGGAGGTTCCTACAATGAGCAGTTCTTC
>TRBJ1-2|few|14|TRBV14|.
CASSPTFSTYGYTF
TGTGCCAGCAGCCCCACCTTTTCGACATATGGCTACACCTTC
>TRBJ1-6|.|14|TRBV6-6|.
CATARDNYNSPLHF
TGTGCCACCGCCCGGGACAACTATAATTCACCCCTCCACTTT
>TRBJ2-5|.|14|TRBV3-1/TRBV3-2|TRBD2
CASSPLAGGVDQYF
TGTGCCAGCAGCCCTTTAGCGGGAGGTGTGGACCAGTACTTC
>TRBJ1-4|.|16|TRBV5-6|TRBD1
CASSFRGTGGSEKLFF
TGTGCCAGCAGCTTCAGGGGGACAGGGGGATCCGAAAAACTGTTTTTT
>TRBJ1-1|.|15|TRBV6-5|.
CASSSDHRRNTEAFF
TGTGCCAGCAGCTCTGACCACCGGAGAAACACTGAAGCTTTCTTT
>TRBJ2-7|.|10|TRBV20-1|.
CSARYYEQYF
TGCAGTGCTAGGTACTACGAGCAGTACTTC
>TRBJ2-1|.|15|TRBV4-3|.
CASSQDRNPYNEQFF
TGCGCCAGCAGCCAAGACAGGAATCCCTACAATGAGCAGTTCTTC
>TRBJ2-1|.|16|TRBV7-8|.
CASSLRGAVSYNEQFF
TGTGCCAGCAGCTTACGGGGGGCCGTCTCCTACAATGAGCAGTTCTTC
>TRBJ2-2|.|16|TRBV24-1|.
CATSGSGQGRTGELFF
TGTGCCACCAGTGGATCCGGCCAGGGAAGGACCGGGGAGCTGTTTTTT
>TRBJ1-1|once|14|TRBV9|.
CASSGPSDYTEAFF
TGTGCCAGCAGCGGGCCGTCAGATTACACTGAAGCTTTCTTT
>TRBJ2-1|.|15|TRBV10-3|.
CAISVGLAPRNEQFF
TGTGCCATCAGTGTTGGCCTAGCCCCTCGGAATGAGCAGTTCTTC
>TRBJ1-1|once|13|TRBV6-2/TRBV6-3|TRBD1
CASSYTDRVEAFF
TGTGCCAGCAGTTACACGGACAGGGTGGAAGCTTTCTTT
>TRBJ2-1|.|17|TRBV7-9|TRBD2
CASSVRLAGGLVDEQFF
TGTGCCAGCAGCGTCCGACTAGCGGGGGGGCTTGTAGATGAGCAGTTCTTC
>TRBJ1-4|.|11|TRBV29-1|TRBD1
CSVEVGTGRFF
TGCAGCGTTGAAGTAGGGACAGGGAGGTTTTTT
>TRBJ2-2|.|16|TRBV5-1|TRBD2
CASSRIAGSNTGELFF
TGCGCCAGCAGCAGGATAGCGGGTTCGAACACCGGGGAGCTGTTTTTT
>TRBJ1-5|.|14|TRBV7-2|.
CASSLGGVNQPQHF
TGTGCCAGCAGCTTAGGGGGGGTCAATCAGCCCCAGCATTTT
>TRBJ2-3|.|14|TRBV7-2|.
CASSPGMHTDTQYF
TGTGCCAGCAGCCCGGGGATGCACACAGATACGCAGTATTTT
>TRBJ1-2|.|14|TRBV6-5|TRBD1
CASSYLTGGLGYTF
TGTGCCAGCAGTTACCTCACAGGGGGCTTAGGCTACACCTTC
>TRBJ1-6|.|17|TRBV6-2/TRBV6-3|.
CASTPDGGVVENSPLHF
TGTGCCAGCACCCCCGACGGGGGGGTTGTTGAGAATTCACCCCTCCACTTT
>TRBJ2-1|.|16|TRBV27|TRBD2
CASTRLAGGTYNEQFF
TGTGCCAGCACCCGTCTCGCGGGGGGGACCTACAATGAGCAGTTCTTC
>TRBJ1-6|.|17|TRBV3-1/TRBV3-2|.
CASSLRSGQGASSPLHF
TGTGCCAGCAGCCTCCGCTCTGGCCAGGGTGCCAGTTCACCCCTCCACTTT
>TRBJ2-5|.|16|TRBV11-2|.
CASSLVTRGGLETQYF
TGTGCCAGCAGCCTGGTAACACGCGGGGGCCTGGAGACCCAGTACTTC
>TRBJ2-1|.|16|TRBV5-4|TRBD2
CASSLEAGGSYNEQFF
TGTGCCAGCAGCTTAGAAGCGGGGGGGTCCTACAATGAGCAGTTCTTC
>TRBJ1-2|once|16|TRBV7-6|.
CASSLGPVGRGRGYTF
TGTGCCAGCAGCTTGGGTCCGGTGGGCAGGGGACGTGGCTACACCTTC
>TRBJ1-2|.|12|TRBV28|.
CASSPGDYGYTF
TGTGCCAGCAGCCCAGGGGACTATGGCTACACCTTC
>TRBJ2-7|.|15|TRBV7-9|TRBD1
CASSLEGQGAYEQYF
TGTGCCAGCAGCTTAGAAGGACAGGGGGCCTACGAGCAGTACTTC
>TRBJ2-5|.|14|TRBV28|TRBD2
CASSYRGGLETQYF
TGTGCCAGCAGTTACCGGGGGGGGCTAGAGACCCAGTACTTC
>TRBJ1-2|.|17|TRBV4-2|TRBD1
CASSRLPGQGPNYGYTF
TGTGCCAGCAGCCGACTCCCCGGACAGGGTCCTAACTATGGCTACACCTTC
>TRBJ1-1|.|14|TRBV6-6|TRBD1
CASSYSAGGAEAFF
TGTGCCAGCAGTTACTCAGCAGGGGGCGCAGAGGCTTTCTTT
>TRBJ2-7|once|14|TRBV6-6|TRBD2
CASTLGGSSYEQYF
TGTGCCAGCACTCTGGGGGGGAGCTCCTACGAGCAGTACTTC
>TRBJ2-4|.|12|TRBV25-1|.
CASSEYGNIQYF
TGTGCCAGCAGTGAATACGGAAACATTCAGTACTTC
>TRBJ2-5|.|13|TRBV12-3/TRBV12-4|.
CASRLMEGETQYF
TGTGCCAGCAGATTAATGGAGGGCGAGACCCAGTACTTC
>TRBJ2-4|.|18|TRBV9|.
CASSGGLHDISAKNIQYF
TGTGCCAGCAGCGGGGGCCTCCACGACATCTCAGCCAAAAACATTCAGTACTTC
>TRBJ2-4|.|20|TRBV7-8|.
CASSPRFRRDGSGAENIQYF
TGTGCCAGCAGCCCCCGGTTTCGCCGGGATGGTTCTGGAGCGGAAAACATTCAGTACTTC
>TRBJ2-5|.|17|TRBV28|TRBD2
CASSLHSAGGKKETQYF
TGTGCCAGCAGTCTCCACTCAGCGGGGGGAAAGAAGGAGACCCAGTACTTC
>TRBJ2-3|.|15|TRBV18|.
CASSLQVVGTDTQYF
TGTGCCAGCTCACTGCAGGTGGTGGGCACAGATACGCAGTATTTT
>TRBJ2-1|.|16|TRBV25-1|TRBD2
CASSESSGRKLNEQFF
TGTGCCAGCAGTGAGTCTAGCGGGAGGAAGTTGAATGAGCAGTTCTTC
>TRBJ1-1|once|13|TRBV19|.
CASSIEVNTEAFF
TGTGCCAGTAGTATTGAGGTTAACACTGAAGCTTTCTTT
>TRBJ1-1|.|14|TRBV19|.
CASSINGQNTEAFF
TGTGCCAGTAGTATAAACGGACAGAACACTGAAGCTTTCTTT